What follows describes a single T cell receptor beta chain. The target of this receptor is not known. Within one base of it there is no much larger clone, and no base qualities were kept. The record originates from a study of shared clonotypes between healthy human individuals (TCRdb year 2020). About the investigation overall: The cohort included a few men and a couple of women between 18 and 49 years of age. The study deeply sequenced blood TCR repertoires of about five healthy adults to estimate repertoire size and the extent of clonotype sharing between individuals. Libraries were prepared and TCR repertoires were sequenced by different laboratories using diverse techniques, in order to increase sequencing depth and limit assay-specific biases. Per donor, three plates each were used for CD4 naive and CD4 memory, two for CD8 naive, and one for CD8 memory. Between about 0.9 and 8.9 billion PBMCs per donor were obtained by leukapheresis. Overall study results and their limits: Rarefaction of sorted-subset datasets indicated incomplete sequencing despite the large sequencing depth. When several donors were compared, the shared fraction of clonotypes was roughly 4.8% for naive CD4, 3.5% to 4% for naive CD8, 2% to 2.5% for memory CD4, and 0.4% for memory CD8. Sampling was limited to blood, and TCR repertoires in tissue likely differ from TCR repertoires in blood. The genetic and exposure-history diversity represented was limited by the small number of donors. Based on pairwise subsampling, the degree of clonotype sharing among donors was expected to be affected by sequencing depth. Larger estimated clonotype richness was generally found for naive subsets than for memory subsets. Clonotypes shared by all four sorted-subset donors showed higher generation probabilities than non-shared clonotypes.

Healthy HIV-negative adults with no recently reported acute infections or vaccinations were included as donors. Only Caucasian adults living in Nashville, Tennessee, USA were represented among the donors. CD4+ T cells were enriched through magnetic negative selection, after which naive cells were positively selected on CD45RA and the remaining negative fraction served as the memory subset. Blood was collected by leukapheresis, and PBMCs were isolated by Ficoll-Histopaque density gradient centrifugation and then cryopreserved in liquid nitrogen vapor phase. Analytical flow cytometry was used to check the purity and quantity of every magnetically sorted T cell population. Genomic DNA was isolated from every sorted fraction and measured by UV absorbance on a Nanodrop 2000c. V and J lose 0 bases and 6 bases, and a span of 6 bases separates them. The germline V gene encodes CDR1 SGDLS and CDR2 YYNGEE. The CDR3, cysteine through phenylalanine, is 13 amino acids long. Just the 39-base CDR3 DNA is kept, in frame starting at base 1.

Using the deep immunoSEQ assay, multiplex PCR amplified TCR CDR3 regions from genomic DNA. Genomic DNA extracted from each cell subset was distributed evenly over all wells of several immunoSEQ 96-well plates, and each plate served as one replicate. Each replicate PCR for sorted subsets received around 0.2 ug genomic DNA, equal to about 30,000 T cell genomes. Purified libraries were measured with a Qubit 3.0 fluorometer, size-checked on a Bioanalyzer 2100, and measured again with the KAPA Library Quantification kit. Every immunoSEQ 96-well plate was sequenced on a dedicated single-read 150-cycle Illumina NextSeq 550 flow cell. Concerning the study's data processing: Because the immunoSEQ output included only junctional sequences and no quality scores, the filtering could not be the same as the filtering used for full-length reads. To assign V/J genes and CDR3, sequences were annotated against IMGT germline references using PyIR, a Python wrapper for IgBLAST v1.9. Reads were removed for weak V/J assignments (E-value above 1e-6), missing CDR3, stop codons, out-of-frame junctions, or ambiguous translated residues. V3J clonotypes were defined by identical inferred V gene, J gene, and CDR3 amino acid sequence. The percentage overlap between two repertoires was calculated by dividing the number of shared unique clonotypes by the size of the smaller repertoire. Richness of each repertoire was evaluated using RTK rarefaction, the Chao1 estimator, and Recon v2.1 estimates of unobserved clonotypes. OLGA was used to compute generation probabilities for all TCRbeta clonotypes that the gDNA method yielded from a handful of donors. In its TCRdb copy, this immuneACCESS table keeps in-frame sequences only and misses some clones. Where compared with another copy, unresolved V genes explain less than half of these, and the others have no known cause. The V and J calls and clone size are taken from that table; D and trimming were inferred from the DNA. The sample table holds 950,000 to 1,100,000 clones, of which about four fifths were seen once. The ten biggest clones cover 0.55% to 0.7% of the sample.

The chain uses TRBV9 and TRBJ2-2, with the D gene too uncertain to name. The origin of this receptor is a man in his late teens or twenties in good health. Some clones in this sample may be carry-over from other donors' samples. The sequencing input was memory CD4+ T cells from PBMCs. The cell subset or site label here, explained by the study, means: CD45RA-negative fraction. The bases are TGTGCCAGCAGCGTAGATATTGCCGGGGAGCTGTTTTTT. This translates into CASSVDIAGELFF.